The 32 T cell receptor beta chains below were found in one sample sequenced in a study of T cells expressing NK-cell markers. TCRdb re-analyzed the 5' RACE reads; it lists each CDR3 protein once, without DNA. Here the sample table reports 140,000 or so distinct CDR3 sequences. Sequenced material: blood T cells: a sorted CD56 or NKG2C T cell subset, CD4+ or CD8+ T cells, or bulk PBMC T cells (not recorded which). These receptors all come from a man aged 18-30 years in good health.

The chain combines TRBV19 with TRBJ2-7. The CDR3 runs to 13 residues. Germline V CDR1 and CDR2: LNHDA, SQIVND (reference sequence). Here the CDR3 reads CASSEGGSYEQYF. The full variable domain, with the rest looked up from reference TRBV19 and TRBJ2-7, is DGGITQSPKYLFRKEGQNVTLSCEQNLNHDAMYWYRQDPGQGLRLIYYSQIVNDFQKGDIAEGYSVSREKKESFPLTVTSAQKNPTAFYLCASSEGGSYEQYFGPGTRLTVT.

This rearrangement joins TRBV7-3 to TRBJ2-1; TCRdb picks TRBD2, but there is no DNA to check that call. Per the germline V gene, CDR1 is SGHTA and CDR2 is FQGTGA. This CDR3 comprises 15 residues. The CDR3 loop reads CASSLLAGAQHEQFF.

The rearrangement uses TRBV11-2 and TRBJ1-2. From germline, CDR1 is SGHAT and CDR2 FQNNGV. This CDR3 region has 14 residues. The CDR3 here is CASSLHYLGHGYTF.

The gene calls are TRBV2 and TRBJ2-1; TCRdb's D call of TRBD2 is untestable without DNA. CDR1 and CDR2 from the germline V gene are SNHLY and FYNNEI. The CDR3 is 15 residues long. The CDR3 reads CASSDPGLAHNEQFF. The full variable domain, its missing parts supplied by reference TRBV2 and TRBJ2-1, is EPEVTQTPSHQVTQMGQEVILRCVPISNHLYFYWYRQILGQKVEFLVSFYNNEISEKSEIFDDQFSVERPDGSNFTLKIRSTKLEDSAMYFCASSDPGLAHNEQFFGPGTRLTVL.

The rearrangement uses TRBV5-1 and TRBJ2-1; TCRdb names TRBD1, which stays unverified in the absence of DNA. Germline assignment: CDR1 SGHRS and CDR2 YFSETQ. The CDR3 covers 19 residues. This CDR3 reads CASSPDLLTGGASYNEQFF.

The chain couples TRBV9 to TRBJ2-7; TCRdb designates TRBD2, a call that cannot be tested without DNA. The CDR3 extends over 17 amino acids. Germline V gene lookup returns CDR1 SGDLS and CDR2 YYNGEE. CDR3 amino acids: CASSVGASGESSYEQYF.

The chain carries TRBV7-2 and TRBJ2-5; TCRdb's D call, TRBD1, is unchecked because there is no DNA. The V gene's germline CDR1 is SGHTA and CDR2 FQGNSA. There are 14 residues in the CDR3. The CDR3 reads CASSWGHGQETQYF.

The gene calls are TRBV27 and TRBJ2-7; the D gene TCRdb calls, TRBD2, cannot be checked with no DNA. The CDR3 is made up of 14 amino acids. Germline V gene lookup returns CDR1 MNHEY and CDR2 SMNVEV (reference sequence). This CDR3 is CASSLSSGTYEQYF.

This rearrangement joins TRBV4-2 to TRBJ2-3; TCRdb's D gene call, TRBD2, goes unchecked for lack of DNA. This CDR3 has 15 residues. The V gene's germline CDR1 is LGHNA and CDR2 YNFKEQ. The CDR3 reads CASRGITSGTDTQYF.

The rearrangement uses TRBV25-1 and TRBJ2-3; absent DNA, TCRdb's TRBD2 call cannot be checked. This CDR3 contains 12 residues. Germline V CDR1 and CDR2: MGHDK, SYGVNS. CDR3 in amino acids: CASNRGPDTQYF.

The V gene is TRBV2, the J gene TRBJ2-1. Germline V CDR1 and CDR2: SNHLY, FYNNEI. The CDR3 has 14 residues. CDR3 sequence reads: CASKTGSSYNEQFF.

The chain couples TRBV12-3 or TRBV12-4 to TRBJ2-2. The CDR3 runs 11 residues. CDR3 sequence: CASPDTGELFF.

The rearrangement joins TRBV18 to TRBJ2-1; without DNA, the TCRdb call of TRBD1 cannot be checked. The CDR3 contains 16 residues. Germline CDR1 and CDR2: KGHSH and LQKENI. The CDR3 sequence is CASSPWAGGKYNEQFF.

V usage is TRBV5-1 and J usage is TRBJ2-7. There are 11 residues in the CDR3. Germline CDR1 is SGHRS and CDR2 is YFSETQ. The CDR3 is CASSSAWEQYF.

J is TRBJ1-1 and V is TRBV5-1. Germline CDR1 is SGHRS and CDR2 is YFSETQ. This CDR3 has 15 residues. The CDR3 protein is CASSLTGPPNTEAFF.

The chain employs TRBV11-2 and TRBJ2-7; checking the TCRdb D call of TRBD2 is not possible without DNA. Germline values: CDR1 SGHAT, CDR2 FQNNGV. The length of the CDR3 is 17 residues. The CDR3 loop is CASSLEVGLAGVREQYF.

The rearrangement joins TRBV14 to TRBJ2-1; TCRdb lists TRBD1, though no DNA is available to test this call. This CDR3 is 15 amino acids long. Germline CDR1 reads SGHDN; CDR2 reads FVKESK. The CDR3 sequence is CASSPTRTGGYEQFF.

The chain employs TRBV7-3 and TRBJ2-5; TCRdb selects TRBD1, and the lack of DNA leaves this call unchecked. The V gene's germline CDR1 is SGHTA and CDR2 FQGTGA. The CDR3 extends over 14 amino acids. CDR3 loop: CASSFGTGRETQYF. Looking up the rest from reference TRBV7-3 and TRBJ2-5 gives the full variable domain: GAGVSQTPSNKVTEKGKYVELRCDPISGHTALYWYRQSLGQGPEFLIYFQGTGAADDSGLPNDRFFAVRPEGSVSTLKIQRTERGDSAVYLCASSFGTGRETQYFGPGTRLLVL.

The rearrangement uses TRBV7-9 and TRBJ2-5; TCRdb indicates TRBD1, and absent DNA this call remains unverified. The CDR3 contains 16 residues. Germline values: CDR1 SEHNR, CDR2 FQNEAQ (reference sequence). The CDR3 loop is CASSNRRGRLLETQYF.

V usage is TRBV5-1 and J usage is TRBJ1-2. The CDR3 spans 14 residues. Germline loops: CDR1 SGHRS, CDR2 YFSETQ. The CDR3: CASSLSPDDYGYTF.

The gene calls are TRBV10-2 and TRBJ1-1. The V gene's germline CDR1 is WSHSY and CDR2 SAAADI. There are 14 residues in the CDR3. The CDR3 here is CASSEFLVNTEAFF.

CDR3 amino acids: CASSSGTSGPLIYNEQFF. The rearrangement links TRBV12-3 or TRBV12-4 to TRBJ2-1; as DNA is missing, the TRBD2 call by TCRdb cannot be tested. This CDR3 spans 18 amino acids.

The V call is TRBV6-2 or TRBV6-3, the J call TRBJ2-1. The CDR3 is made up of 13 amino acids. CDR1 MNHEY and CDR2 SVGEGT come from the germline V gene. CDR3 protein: CASSYPARDEQFF.

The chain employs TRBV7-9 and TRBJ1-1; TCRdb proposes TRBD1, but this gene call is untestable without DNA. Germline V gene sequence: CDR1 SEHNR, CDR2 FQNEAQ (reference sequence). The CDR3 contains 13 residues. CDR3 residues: CASISQGNTEAFF.

The CDR3 loop is CASSSETGGDTGELFF. The chain uses TRBV13 and TRBJ2-2; the TRBD1 assignment by TCRdb is unverifiable without DNA. The CDR3 loop spans 16 amino acids. Looked up from germline, CDR1 is PRHDT and CDR2 is FYEKMQ (reference sequence).

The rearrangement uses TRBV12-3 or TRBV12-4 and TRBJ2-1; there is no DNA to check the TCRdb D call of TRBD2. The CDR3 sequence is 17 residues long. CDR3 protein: CASSPLGADYSYNEQFF.

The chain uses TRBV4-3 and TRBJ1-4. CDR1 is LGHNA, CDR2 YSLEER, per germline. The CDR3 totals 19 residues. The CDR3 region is CASSQDPNLSTRLNEKLFF.

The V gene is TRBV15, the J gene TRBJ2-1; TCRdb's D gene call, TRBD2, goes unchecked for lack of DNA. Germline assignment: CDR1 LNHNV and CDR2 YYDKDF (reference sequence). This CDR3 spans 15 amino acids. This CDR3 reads CATHEEGGRLYEQFF.

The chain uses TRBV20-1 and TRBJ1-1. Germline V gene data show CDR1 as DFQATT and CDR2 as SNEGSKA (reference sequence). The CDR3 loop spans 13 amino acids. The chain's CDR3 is CSARWDSGTEAFF.

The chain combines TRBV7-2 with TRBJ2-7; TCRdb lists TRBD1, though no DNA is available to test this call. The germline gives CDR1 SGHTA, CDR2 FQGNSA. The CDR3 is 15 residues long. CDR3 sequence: CASSSPGGGGSEQYF.

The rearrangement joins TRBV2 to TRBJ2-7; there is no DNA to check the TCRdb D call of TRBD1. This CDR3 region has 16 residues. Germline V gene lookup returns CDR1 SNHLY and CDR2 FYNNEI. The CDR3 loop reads CASSDLWQGATYEQYF.

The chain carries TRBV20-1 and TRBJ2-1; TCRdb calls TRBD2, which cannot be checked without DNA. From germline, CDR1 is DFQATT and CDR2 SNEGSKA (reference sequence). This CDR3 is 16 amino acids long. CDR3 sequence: CSVKKGASGDYNEQFF.